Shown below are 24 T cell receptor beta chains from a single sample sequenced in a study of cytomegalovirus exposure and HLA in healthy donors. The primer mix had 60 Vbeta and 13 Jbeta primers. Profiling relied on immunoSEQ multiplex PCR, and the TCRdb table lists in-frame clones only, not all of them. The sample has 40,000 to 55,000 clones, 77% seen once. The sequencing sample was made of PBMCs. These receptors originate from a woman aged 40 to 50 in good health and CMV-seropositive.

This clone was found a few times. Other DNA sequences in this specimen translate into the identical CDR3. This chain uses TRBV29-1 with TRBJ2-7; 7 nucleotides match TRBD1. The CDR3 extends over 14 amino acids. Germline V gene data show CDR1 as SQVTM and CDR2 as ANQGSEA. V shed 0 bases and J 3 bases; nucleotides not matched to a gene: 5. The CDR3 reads CSVEEGDRGYEQYF. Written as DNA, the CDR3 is TGCAGCGTTGAAGAAGGGGACAGAGGCTACGAGCAGTACTTC.

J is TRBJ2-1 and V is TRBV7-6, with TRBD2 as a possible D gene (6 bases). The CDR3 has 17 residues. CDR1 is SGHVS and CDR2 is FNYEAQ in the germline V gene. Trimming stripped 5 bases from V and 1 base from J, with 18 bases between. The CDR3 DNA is TGTGCCAGCAGCACGTTCGGGACCCGGGAGTCCTACAATGAGCAGTTCTTC. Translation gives CASSTFGTRESYNEQFF.

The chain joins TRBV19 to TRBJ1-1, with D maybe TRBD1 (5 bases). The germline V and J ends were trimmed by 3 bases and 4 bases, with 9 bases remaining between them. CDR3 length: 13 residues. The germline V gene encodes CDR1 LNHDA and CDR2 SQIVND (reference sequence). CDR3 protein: CASSIGRGTEAFF. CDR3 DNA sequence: TGTGCCAGTAGTATTGGGAGGGGCACTGAAGCTTTCTTT.

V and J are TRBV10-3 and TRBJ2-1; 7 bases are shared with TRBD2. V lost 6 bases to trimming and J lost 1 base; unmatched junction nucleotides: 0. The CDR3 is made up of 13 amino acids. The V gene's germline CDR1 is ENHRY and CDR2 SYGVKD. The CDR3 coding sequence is TGTGCCATCAGGGGGGGGTCCTACAATGAGCAGTTCTTC. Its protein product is CAIRGGSYNEQFF.

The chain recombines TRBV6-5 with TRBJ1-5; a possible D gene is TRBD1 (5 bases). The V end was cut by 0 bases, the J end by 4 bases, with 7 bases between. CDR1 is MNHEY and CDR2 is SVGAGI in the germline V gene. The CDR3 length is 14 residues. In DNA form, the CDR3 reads TGTGCCAGCAGTTACTCGGCAGGGAATCAGCCCCAGCATTTT. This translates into CASSYSAGNQPQHF.

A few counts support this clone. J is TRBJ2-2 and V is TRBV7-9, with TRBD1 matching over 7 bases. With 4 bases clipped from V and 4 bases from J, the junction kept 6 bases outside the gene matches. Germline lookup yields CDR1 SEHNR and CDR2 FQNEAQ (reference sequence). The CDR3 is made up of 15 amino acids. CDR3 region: CASSSETGITGELFF. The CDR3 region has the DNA TGTGCCAGCAGCTCCGAGACAGGGATCACCGGGGAGCTGTTTTTT.

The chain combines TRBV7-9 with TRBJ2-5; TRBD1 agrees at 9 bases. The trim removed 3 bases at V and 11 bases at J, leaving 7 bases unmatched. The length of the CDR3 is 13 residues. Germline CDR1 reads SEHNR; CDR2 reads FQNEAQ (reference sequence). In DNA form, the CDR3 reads TGTGCCAGCAGCTTTGGCAGGGACAGGGAGCAGTACTTC. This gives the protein CASSFGRDREQYF.

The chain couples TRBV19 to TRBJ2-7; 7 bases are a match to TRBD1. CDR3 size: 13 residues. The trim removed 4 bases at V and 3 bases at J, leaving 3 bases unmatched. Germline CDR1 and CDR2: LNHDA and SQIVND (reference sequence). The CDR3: CASSTTGLYEQYF. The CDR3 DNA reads TGTGCCAGTAGTACGACAGGGCTCTACGAGCAGTACTTC.

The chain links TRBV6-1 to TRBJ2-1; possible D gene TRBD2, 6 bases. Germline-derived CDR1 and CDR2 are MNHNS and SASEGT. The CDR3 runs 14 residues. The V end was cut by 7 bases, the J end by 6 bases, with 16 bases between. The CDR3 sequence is CASTVRGAPNEQFF. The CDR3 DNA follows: TGTGCCAGCACCGTGCGGGGAGCCCCCAATGAGCAGTTCTTC.

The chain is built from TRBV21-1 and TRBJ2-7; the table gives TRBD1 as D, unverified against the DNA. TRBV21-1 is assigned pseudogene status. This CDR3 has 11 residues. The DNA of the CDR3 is TGTGCCAAGACAGGGCCCTACGAGCAGTACTTC. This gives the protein CAKTGPYEQYF.

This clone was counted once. CDR3 region: CASSEVRGDYEQYF. The CDR3 nucleotides read TGTGCCAGCAGTGAAGTCCGGGGAGACTACGAGCAGTACTTC. The chain joins TRBV2 to TRBJ2-7; tentatively, D is TRBD2 (5 bases). CDR1 is SNHLY and CDR2 is FYNNEI in the germline V gene. Trimming removed 1 base from V and 3 bases from J, with 10 bases in between. The CDR3 totals 14 residues.

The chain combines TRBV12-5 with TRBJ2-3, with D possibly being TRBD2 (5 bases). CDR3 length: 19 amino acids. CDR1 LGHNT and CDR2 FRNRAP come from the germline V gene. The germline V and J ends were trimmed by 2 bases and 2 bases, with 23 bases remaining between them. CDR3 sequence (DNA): TGTGCTAGTGGTTTGCTCCCCTTGACTAAAACCACCATCACAGATACGCAGTATTTT. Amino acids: CASGLLPLTKTTITDTQYF.

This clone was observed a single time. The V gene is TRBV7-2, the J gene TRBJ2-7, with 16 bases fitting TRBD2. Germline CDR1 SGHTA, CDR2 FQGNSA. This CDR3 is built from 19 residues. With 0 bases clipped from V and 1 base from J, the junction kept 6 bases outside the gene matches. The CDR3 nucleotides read TGTGCCAGCAGCTTAGCCGGGACTAGCGGGGGGGCCCAGTCCTACGAGCAGTACTTC. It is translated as CASSLAGTSGGAQSYEQYF. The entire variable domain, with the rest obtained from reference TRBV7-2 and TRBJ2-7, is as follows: GAGVSQSPSNKVTEKGKDVELRCDPISGHTALYWYRQSLGQGLEFLIYFQGNSAPDKSGLPSDRFSAERTGGSVSTLTIQRTQQEDSAVYLCASSLAGTSGGAQSYEQYFGPGTRLTVT.

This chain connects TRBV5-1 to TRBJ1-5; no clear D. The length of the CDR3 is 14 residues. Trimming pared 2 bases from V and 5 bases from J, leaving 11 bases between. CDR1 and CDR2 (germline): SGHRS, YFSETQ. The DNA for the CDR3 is TGCGCCAGCAGCTTAGGCCTAACAGATCAGCCCCAGCATTTT. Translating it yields CASSLGLTDQPQHF.

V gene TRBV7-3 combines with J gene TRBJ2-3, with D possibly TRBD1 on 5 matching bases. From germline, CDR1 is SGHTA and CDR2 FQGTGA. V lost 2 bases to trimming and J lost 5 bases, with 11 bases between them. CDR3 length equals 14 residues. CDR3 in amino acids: CASSLRTPQDTQYF. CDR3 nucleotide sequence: TGTGCCAGCAGCTTACGGACACCCCAAGATACGCAGTATTTT.

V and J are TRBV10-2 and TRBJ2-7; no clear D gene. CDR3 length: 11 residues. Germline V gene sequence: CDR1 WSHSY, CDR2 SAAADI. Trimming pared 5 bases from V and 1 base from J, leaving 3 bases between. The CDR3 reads CASSHSYEQYF. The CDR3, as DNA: TGCGCCAGCAGTCATTCCTACGAGCAGTACTTC.

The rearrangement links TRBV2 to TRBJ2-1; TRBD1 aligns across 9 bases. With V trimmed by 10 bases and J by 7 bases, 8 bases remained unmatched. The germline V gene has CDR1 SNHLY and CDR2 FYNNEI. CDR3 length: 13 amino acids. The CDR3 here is CATRGQGLNEQFF. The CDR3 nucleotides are TGTGCCACCAGGGGACAGGGTCTGAATGAGCAGTTCTTC. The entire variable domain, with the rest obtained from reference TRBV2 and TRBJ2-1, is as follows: EPEVTQTPSHQVTQMGQEVILRCVPISNHLYFYWYRQILGQKVEFLVSFYNNEISEKSEIFDDQFSVERPDGSNFTLKIRSTKLEDSAMYFCATRGQGLNEQFFGPGTRLTVL.

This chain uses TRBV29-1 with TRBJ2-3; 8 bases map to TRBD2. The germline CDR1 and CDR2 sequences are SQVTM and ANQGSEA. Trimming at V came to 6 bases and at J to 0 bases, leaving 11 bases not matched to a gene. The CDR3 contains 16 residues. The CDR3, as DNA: TGCAGCGTCCTAAGGGCTACTAGCGGAAGCACAGATACGCAGTATTTT. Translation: CSVLRATSGSTDTQYF.

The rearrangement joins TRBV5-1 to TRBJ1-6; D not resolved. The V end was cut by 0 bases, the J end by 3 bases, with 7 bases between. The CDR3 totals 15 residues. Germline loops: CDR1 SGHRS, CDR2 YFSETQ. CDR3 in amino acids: CASSLAGNYNSPLHF. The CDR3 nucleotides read TGCGCCAGCAGCTTGGCCGGGAACTATAATTCACCCCTCCACTTT.

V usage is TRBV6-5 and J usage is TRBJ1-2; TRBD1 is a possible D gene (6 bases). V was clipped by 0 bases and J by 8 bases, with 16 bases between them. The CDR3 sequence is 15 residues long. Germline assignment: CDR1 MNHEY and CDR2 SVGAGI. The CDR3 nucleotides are TGTGCCAGCAGTTACTCGGGGAAACAGGGTCAAGGCTACACCTTC. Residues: CASSYSGKQGQGYTF.

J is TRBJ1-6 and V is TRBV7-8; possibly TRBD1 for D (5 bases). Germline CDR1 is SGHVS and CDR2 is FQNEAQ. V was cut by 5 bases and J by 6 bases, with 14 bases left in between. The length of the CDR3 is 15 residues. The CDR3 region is CASSPMGGANSPLHF. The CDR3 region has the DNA TGTGCCAGCAGCCCAATGGGCGGGGCTAATTCACCCCTCCACTTT.

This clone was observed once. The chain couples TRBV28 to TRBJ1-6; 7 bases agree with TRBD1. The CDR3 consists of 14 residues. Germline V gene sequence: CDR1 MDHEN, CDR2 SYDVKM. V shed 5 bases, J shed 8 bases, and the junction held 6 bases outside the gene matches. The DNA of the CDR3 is TGTGCCAGCAGTACGGGACAGTATGATTCACCCCTCCACTTT. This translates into CASSTGQYDSPLHF.

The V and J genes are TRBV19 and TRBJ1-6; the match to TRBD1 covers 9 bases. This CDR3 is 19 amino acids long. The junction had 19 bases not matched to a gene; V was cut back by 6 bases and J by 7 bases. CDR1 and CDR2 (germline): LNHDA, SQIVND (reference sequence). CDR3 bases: TGTGCCAGTAGATCCTCGGGACAGGGCCACGATAGATTGAATTCACCCCTCCACTTT. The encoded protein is CASRSSGQGHDRLNSPLHF.

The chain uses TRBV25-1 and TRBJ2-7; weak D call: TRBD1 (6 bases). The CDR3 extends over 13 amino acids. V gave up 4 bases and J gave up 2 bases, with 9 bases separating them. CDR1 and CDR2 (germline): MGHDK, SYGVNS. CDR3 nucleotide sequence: TGTGCCAGCAGTGTTACAGGGACCTACGAGCAGTACTTC. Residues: CASSVTGTYEQYF.